The rows below give T cell receptor beta chains drawn from one sample of a study of cytomegalovirus exposure and HLA in healthy donors. Using immunoSEQ multiplex PCR, the repertoire was profiled, and TCRdb retains in-frame clones only, with some absent. This table has about 330,000 clones, roughly nine tenths appearing once. The material sequenced was PBMCs. These receptors all stem from a woman younger than 45 in good health and CMV-seropositive. CDR3s include the opening cysteine and the closing phenylalanine or tryptophan. The order of the fields is V gene, J gene, D gene, CDR3 DNA, CDR3 protein. D genes are given only for firm matches.

>TRBV2|TRBJ2-5|-
TGTGCCAGCAATGGGAATGCTCAAGAGACCCAGTACTTC
CASNGNAQETQYF
>TRBV2|TRBJ1-1|-
TGTGCCAGCAGTTTGGTCCCGGGGGGGACTGAAGCTTTCTTT
CASSLVPGGTEAFF
>TRBV28|TRBJ1-6|TRBD1
TGTGCCAGCCAGGGGGGGGGAACGGGTTCACCCCTCCACTTT
CASQGGGTGSPLHF
>TRBV27|TRBJ2-1|-
TGTGCCAGCAGTACAAGGGCCTTCTCCTACAATGAGCAGTTCTTC
CASSTRAFSYNEQFF
>TRBV20-1|TRBJ1-1|-
TGCAGTGCGTCTGAAGCTTTCTTT
CSASEAFF
>TRBV4-2|TRBJ1-1|-
TGTGCTACCACAGCACTGAACACTGAAGCTTTCTTT
CATTALNTEAFF
>TRBV4-1|TRBJ1-2|-
TGCGCCAGCAGCCAAGACCCCCAAACAGGGAACTATGGCTACACCTTC
CASSQDPQTGNYGYTF
>TRBV6-4|TRBJ2-1|TRBD2
TGTGCCAGCAGTGTACTAGCGGGAGGGAACAATGAGCAGTTCTTC
CASSVLAGGNNEQFF
>TRBV4-3|TRBJ1-2|-
TGCGCCAGCAGCCAAGATAAGGGGCGGGGTGGCTACACCTTC
CASSQDKGRGGYTF
>TRBV5-1|TRBJ2-4|TRBD1
TGCGCCAGCAGCTTGGGAGGGACAGCTAAAAACATTCAGTACTTC
CASSLGGTAKNIQYF
>TRBV7-6|TRBJ2-7|-
TGTGCCAGCAGCGGGAACCGGGACGGTGGATGGTACGAGCAGTACTTC
CASSGNRDGGWYEQYF
>TRBV7-3|TRBJ1-1|-
TGTGCCAGCAGCTTAACGGGGGCAGACACTGAAGCTTTCTTT
CASSLTGADTEAFF